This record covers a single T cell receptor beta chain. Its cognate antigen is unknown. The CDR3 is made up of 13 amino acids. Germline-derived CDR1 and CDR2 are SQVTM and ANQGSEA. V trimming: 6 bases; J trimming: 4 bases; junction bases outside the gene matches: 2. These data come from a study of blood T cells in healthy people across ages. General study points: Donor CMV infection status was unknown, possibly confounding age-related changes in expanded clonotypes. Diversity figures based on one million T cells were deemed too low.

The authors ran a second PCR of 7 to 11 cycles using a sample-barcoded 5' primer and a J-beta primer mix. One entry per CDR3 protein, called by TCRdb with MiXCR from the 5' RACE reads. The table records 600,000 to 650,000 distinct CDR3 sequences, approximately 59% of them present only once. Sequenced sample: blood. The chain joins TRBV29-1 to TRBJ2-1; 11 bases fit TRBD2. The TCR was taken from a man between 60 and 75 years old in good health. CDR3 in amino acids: CSVGLAEYNEQFF. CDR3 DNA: TGCAGCGTGGGACTAGCGGAATACAATGAGCAGTTCTTC.